The clone carrying this TCR beta chain was observed many times. What it recognizes is unknown. One entry per CDR3 protein, called by TCRdb with MiXCR from the 5' RACE reads. The table includes about 69,000 distinct CDR3 sequences, less than 6% detected once. The junction had 7 bases not matched to a gene; V was cut back by 0 bases and J by 11 bases. Germline V gene data show CDR1 as LGHNA and CDR2 as YNFKEQ. CDR3 length: 15 amino acids. This record belongs to a study of CD8 T cells in ankylosing spondylitis. Whole-study results and caveats: Characteristic, it appeared, of ankylosing spondylitis blood was a TCR beta motif of roughly 8 highly homologous variants.

This chain links TRBV4-2 with TRBJ1-6; 7 positions agree with TRBD1. This sequence was found in a male donor with ankylosing spondylitis or in good health (not recorded which). Specimen: blood, either unsorted or a sorted T cell fraction (not recorded which). The CDR3 sequence: CASSQEPGGLTPLHF. Here the CDR3 DNA reads TGTGCCAGCAGCCAAGAACCAGGGGGATTGACACCCCTCCACTTT.